This record concerns one T cell receptor (beta chain) sequence. The data were obtained in a study of cytomegalovirus exposure and HLA in healthy donors. Across the study: Early released data comprised around 79 million unique TCRs from HLA-typed donors.

With V trimmed by 6 bases and J by 4 bases, 21 bases remained unmatched. There are 18 residues in the CDR3. Germline assignment: CDR1 SQVTM and CDR2 ANQGSEA. With 60 Vbeta and 13 Jbeta primers, the PCR was carried out. Method: immunoSEQ multiplex PCR; TCRdb's copy keeps in-frame clones and lacks some. Altogether under 200,000 clones are present, approximately 80% being singletons, with the ten largest covering 1.9%. The chain recombines TRBV29-1 with TRBJ2-3; 8 nucleotides agree with TRBD2. The receptor's source is a woman aged 18-30 years in good health and CMV-seronegative. Sequenced material: PBMCs. CDR3 DNA: TGCAGCGTCGGCCAATCGACCAGCGGGAGTTGGGGCTCAGATACGCAGTATTTT. Protein product: CSVGQSTSGSWGSDTQYF.